The sequence of this T cell receptor beta chain was determined in a study of identical twins. General study findings and limits: Partial confounding of zero-insertion analyses by invariant MAIT and iNKT cells was possible. Monozygotic twin pairs showed more out-of-frame TCR alpha sharing than models estimated.

This CDR3 has 12 residues. Germline V gene lookup returns CDR1 LGHDT and CDR2 YNNKEL (reference sequence). Trimming left V 1 base short and J 7 bases short, with 8 bases between. In this sample, this clonotype turned up a few times. Antigen: not known. One entry per CDR3 protein, called by TCRdb with MiXCR from the 5' RACE reads. The sample includes 550,000 to 700,000 distinct CDR3 sequences, less than 25% seen only once; the top ten take roughly 4.3%. This same sample was also part of a study on T cells expressing NK-cell markers. That paper adds: Obtained from sorted CD3+CD56+NKG2C+, CD3+CD56+NKG2C- and CD3+CD56-NKG2C+ T cells were the TCR beta repertoires. The same clonotypes also predominated in the CD3+CD56-NKG2C+ fraction of several donors.

The clonotype comes from a woman younger than 30 in good health. The chain joins TRBV3-1 to TRBJ2-7; weak D call: TRBD2 (5 bases). Sequencing was performed on PBMCs. The CDR3 reads CASSQAEREQYF. CDR3 coding DNA: TGTGCCAGCAGCCAAGCCGAGCGGGAGCAGTACTTC.